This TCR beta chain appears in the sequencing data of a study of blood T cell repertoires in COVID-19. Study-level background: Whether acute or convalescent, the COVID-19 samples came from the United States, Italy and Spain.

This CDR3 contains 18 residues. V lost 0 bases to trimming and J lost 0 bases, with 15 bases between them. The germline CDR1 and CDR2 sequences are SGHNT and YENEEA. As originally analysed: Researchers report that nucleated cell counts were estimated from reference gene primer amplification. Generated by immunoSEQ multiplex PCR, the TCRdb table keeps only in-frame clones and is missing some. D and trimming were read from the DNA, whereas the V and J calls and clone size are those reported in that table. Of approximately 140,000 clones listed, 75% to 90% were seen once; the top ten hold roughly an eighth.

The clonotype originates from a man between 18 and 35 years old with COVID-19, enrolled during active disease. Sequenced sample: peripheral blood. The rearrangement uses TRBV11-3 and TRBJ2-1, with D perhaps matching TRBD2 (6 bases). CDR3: CASSLDRPSESSYNEQFF. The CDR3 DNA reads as TGTGCCAGCAGCTTAGACCGACCTAGCGAGAGCTCCTACAATGAGCAGTTCTTC.